This T cell receptor beta chain was retrieved from a study of PD-1 blockade in classical Hodgkin lymphoma. Each patient experienced a relapse that followed autologous stem cell transplantation, and brentuximab vedotin exposure varied. Looked up from germline, CDR1 is SEHNR and CDR2 is FQNEAQ (reference sequence). Trimming took off 1 base at V and 7 bases at J, with 4 bases between the two ends. The CDR3 is 11 residues long. TCRdb's copy holds only in-frame clones and misses some; the assay was immunoSEQ multiplex PCR. The top ten clones hold 2.6% of a sample with more than 85,000 clones, about 93% of them seen once. For this clone: As yet, its antigen is unknown.

Study conclusions and caveats: The CD4+ diversity rise by C4D1 was clearest in complete responders. Lower baseline TCR diversity marked trial partial responders and progressors.

This sequence was found in a human donor with classical Hodgkin lymphoma. Sample: peripheral blood mononuclear cells (PBMCs), taken before the second cycle of nivolumab. The chain carries TRBV7-9 and TRBJ2-5; D remains unclear. The DNA of the CDR3 is TGTGCCAGCAGCTTAGTTGCGACCCAGTACTTC. It is translated as CASSLVATQYF.